This T cell receptor (beta chain) was documented in a study of T cell clonality in common variable immunodeficiency. Points on this clone: The target antigen is unknown. The read falls 3 residues short of the CDR3 end, and the missing part is taken from the germline J gene.

Study results and limitations: Shared TCRbeta clones were fewer between CVID subjects than controls. In common variable immunodeficiency, TCR beta chains reportedly carried fewer deletions and N-nucleotide insertions.

The method was immunoSEQ multiplex PCR; TCRdb's version includes in-frame clones alone and lacks a portion of them. The sample has roughly 60,000 clones, none seen only once. Most patients and controls had Caucasian heritage. J lost 4 bases, V lost 4 bases, and 5 bases had no gene match. CDR1 is SGHRS, CDR2 YFSETQ, per germline. The CDR3 extends over 15 amino acids. The TCR sequence derives from a person aged 18 to 75 in good health. The sequenced sample was peripheral blood mononuclear cells. V is TRBV5-1 and J is TRBJ2-7, with 13 nucleotides matching TRBD2. This CDR3 is CASSPGLAGVYEQYF. The covered CDR3 bases are TGCGCCAGCAGCCCCGGACTAGCGGGAGTTTACGAG.